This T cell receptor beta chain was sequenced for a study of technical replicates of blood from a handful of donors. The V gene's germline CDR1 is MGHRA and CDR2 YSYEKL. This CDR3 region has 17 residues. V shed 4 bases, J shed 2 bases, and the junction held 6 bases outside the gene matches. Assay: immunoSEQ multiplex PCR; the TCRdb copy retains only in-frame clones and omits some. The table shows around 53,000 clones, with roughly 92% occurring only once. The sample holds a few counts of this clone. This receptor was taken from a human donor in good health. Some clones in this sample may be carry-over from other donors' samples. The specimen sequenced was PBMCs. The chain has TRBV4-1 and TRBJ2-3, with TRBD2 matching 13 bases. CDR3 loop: CASSRGGLAGLTDTQYF. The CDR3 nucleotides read TGCGCCAGCAGCCGCGGGGGACTAGCGGGGCTCACAGATACGCAGTATTTT.